The T cell receptor beta chain described here comes from a study of T cells in localized non-small cell lung cancer. Only in-frame clones appear in the TCRdb table, and some are missing; sequencing was by immunoSEQ multiplex PCR. The table includes approximately 34,000 clones, approximately 90% detected once. General observations from the study: The study sequenced only one region of the tumor. As a result, intratumor heterogeneity could not be excluded and remains possible. Density of T cells in blood, when higher, went with longer overall survival. Across samples, adjacent lung featured a median 57 of the top 100 tumor clones. It was uninvolved adjacent lung that showed the highest T cell clonality, exceeding tumor.

About this clone itself: The antigen is unknown.

CDR1 is SGHDT and CDR2 is YYEEEE in the germline V gene. This CDR3 region has 12 residues. The V and J ends lost 3 bases and 5 bases respectively, with 8 bases between them. Sequences were derived from peripheral blood, sampled before any cancer treatment. This clonotype was obtained from a woman aged 40 to 75 with stage I lung adenocarcinoma. The chain couples TRBV5-6 to TRBJ1-2; D gene uncertain. CDR3 sequence reads: CASSSPLYGYTF. CDR3 coding DNA: TGTGCCAGCAGCTCGCCCCTATATGGCTACACCTTC.